Below are 15 T cell receptor beta chains sequenced from a single sample in a study of blood T cell repertoires in COVID-19. Sequenced by immunoSEQ multiplex PCR; TCRdb stores in-frame clones only, minus some. The sample comprises 200,000 to 300,000 clones, around nine tenths of which are singletons, and around 10% rests with the top ten. Sequencing was carried out using peripheral blood. These receptor sequences come from a man aged 40-49 years who had recovered from COVID-19.

This chain links TRBV5-1 with TRBJ2-7, with TRBD2 identical over 9 bases. The CDR3 is 14 amino acids. Losses at the gene ends were 5 bases for V and 3 bases for J; bases not matched to a gene: 6. Germline V gives CDR1 SGHRS, CDR2 YFSETQ. CDR3 DNA sequence: TGCGCCAGCAGGCGACTAGCGGAACACTACGAGCAGTACTTC. Translation: CASRRLAEHYEQYF.

A word on this clone: Just one base apart from a much larger clone, this may be a read error. This chain uses TRBV27 with TRBJ1-2; 12 positions agree with TRBD1. The CDR3 contains 15 residues. V lost 3 bases and J lost 2; bases outside the gene matches: 1. CDR1 and CDR2 from the germline V gene are MNHEY and SMNVEV (reference sequence). The CDR3 bases are TGTGCCAGCAGTTTCGGGACAGGGGGCAACTATGGCTACACCTTC. Protein sequence: CASSFGTGGNYGYTF.

This chain joins TRBV29-1 and TRBJ2-3; possibly TRBD2 for D (5 bases). CDR1 and CDR2 from the germline V gene are SQVTM and ANQGSEA. The CDR3 has 14 residues. With 5 bases removed from V and 1 base from J, the gap between germline ends came to 13 bases. CDR3 DNA sequence: TGCAGCGTTAATGAGGGTAGCGGCACAGATACGCAGTATTTT. Translated, it gives CSVNEGSGTDTQYF.

The chain employs TRBV6-5 and TRBJ2-3, with 12 nucleotides matching TRBD2. Germline-derived CDR1 and CDR2 are MNHEY and SVGAGI. After removal of 4 bases from V and 8 bases from J, the junction contained 10 bases not matched to a gene. The CDR3 is 16 residues long. The CDR3 loop is CASSSLAGGGAGTQYF. The DNA for the CDR3 is TGTGCCAGCAGTTCACTAGCGGGGGGTGGAGCGGGTACGCAGTATTTT.

The V call is TRBV7-2, the J call TRBJ2-1; 8 bases agree with TRBD2. Germline V gives CDR1 SGHTA, CDR2 FQGNSA. The CDR3 totals 16 residues. The trim removed 4 bases at V and 8 bases at J, leaving 13 bases unmatched. CDR3 protein: CASSSSPSGSLDEQFF. CDR3 bases: TGTGCCAGCAGCTCCTCCCCCAGCGGGAGTCTCGATGAGCAGTTCTTC.

This rearrangement joins TRBV6-5 to TRBJ2-3, with TRBD2 matching over 10 bases. Germline CDR1 reads MNHEY; CDR2 reads SVGAGI. The CDR3 is 15 amino acids. V was clipped by 7 bases and J by 3 bases; unmatched bases: 7. DNA of the CDR3: TGTGCCAGCAAGTATAGCGGGGGGTTTACAGATACGCAGTATTTT. Protein: CASKYSGGFTDTQYF.

This rearrangement joins TRBV27 to TRBJ2-7; D is unclear. In germline, CDR1 is MNHEY, CDR2 SMNVEV (reference sequence). Trimming took 6 bases from V and 6 from J, leaving 15 bases between them. The CDR3 loop spans 13 amino acids. Here the CDR3 DNA reads TGTGCCAGCAGGCAACTCTGGCAGGCCGAGCAGTACTTC. Translated: CASRQLWQAEQYF.

The chain recombines TRBV5-4 with TRBJ2-1; 7 nucleotides match TRBD2. V dropped 1 base and J dropped 10; count of bases not matched to a gene: 5. This CDR3 comprises 13 residues. Germline CDR1 and CDR2: SGHNT and YYREEE (reference sequence). CDR3 DNA sequence: TGTGCCAGCAGCTTGTGGGGGGGAGTGGAGCAGTTCTTC. Its translation is CASSLWGGVEQFF.

This clone was found once. V gene TRBV2 combines with J gene TRBJ1-1; possible D gene TRBD1, 6 bases. V dropped 3 bases and J dropped 6 bases, with 23 bases sitting between them. The CDR3 spans 17 residues. CDR1 SNHLY and CDR2 FYNNEI come from the germline V gene. CDR3 in DNA: TGTGCCAGCAGTGACATCGGTGGGCCCGGGACAACCTCTGAAGCTTTCTTT. Its translation: CASSDIGGPGTTSEAFF.

The V and J genes are TRBV9 and TRBJ2-1, with no clear D. Germline V gene lookup returns CDR1 SGDLS and CDR2 YYNGEE. The V gene lost 0 bases and the J gene lost 2 bases, with 3 bases spanning the gap. This CDR3 has 13 residues. CDR3: CASSVAAYNEQFF. CDR3 in DNA: TGTGCCAGCAGCGTAGCGGCCTACAATGAGCAGTTCTTC. Based on the CDR3 plus reference TRBV9 and TRBJ2-1, the full variable domain is DSGVTQTPKHLITATGQRVTLRCSPRSGDLSVYWYQQSLDQGLQFLIQYYNGEERAKGNILERFSAQQFPDLHSELNLSSLELGDSALYFCASSVAAYNEQFFGPGTRLTVL.

The CDR3 spells CASSEAEGQARDGELFF. DNA for the CDR3: TGTGCCAGCAGTGAAGCTGAGGGACAGGCGCGGGACGGGGAGCTGTTTTTT. The chain couples TRBV6-1 to TRBJ2-2; 8 bases fit TRBD1. The germline CDR1 and CDR2 sequences are MNHNS and SASEGT. This CDR3 spans 17 amino acids. The trim removed 0 bases at V and 7 bases at J, leaving 10 bases unmatched.

The rearrangement uses TRBV15 and TRBJ2-3; 13 nucleotides line up with TRBD2. The CDR3 covers 17 residues. Germline-derived CDR1 and CDR2 are LNHNV and YYDKDF (reference sequence). V gave up 2 bases and J gave up 7 bases; unmatched junction bases: 9. As DNA, the CDR3 is TGTGCCACCAGCAGACCCGCCGGACTAGCGGGAGCACATACGCAGTATTTT. Translation gives CATSRPAGLAGAHTQYF.

The chain recombines TRBV19 with TRBJ2-7, with 7 positions matching TRBD2. The junction had 10 bases not matched to a gene; V was cut back by 8 bases and J by 3 bases. This CDR3 is 14 amino acids long. Germline V CDR1 and CDR2: LNHDA, SQIVND (reference sequence). Here the CDR3 DNA reads TGTGCCAGTGGGACCGGGGGGTCGTTCTACGAGCAGTACTTC. It yields the protein CASGTGGSFYEQYF.

The gene calls are TRBV3-1 (or the pseudogene TRBV3-2) and TRBJ2-3; D is uncertain. There are 15 residues in the CDR3. Germline values: CDR1 LGHDT, CDR2 YNNKEL (reference sequence). Trimming left V 1 base short and J 3 bases short, with 11 bases between. The CDR3: CASSQGSPRTDTQYF. For the CDR3, the DNA is TGTGCCAGCAGCCAAGGTTCTCCCCGGACAGATACGCAGTATTTT.

J is TRBJ1-4 and V is TRBV19; D is unresolved. CDR3 length: 16 residues. Germline values: CDR1 LNHDA, CDR2 SQIVND (reference sequence). V gave up 4 bases and J gave up 7 bases, with 19 bases separating them. CDR3 DNA: TGTGCCAGTAGTACCGACGACTCTCCTCTGGGTGAAAAACTGTTTTTT. Protein: CASSTDDSPLGEKLFF.